Presented here are 8 T cell receptor beta chains from one specimen sequenced in a study of T cell responses to AZD1222 COVID-19 vaccine. Sequencing was performed with immunoSEQ multiplex PCR; in TCRdb, only in-frame clones are kept and a portion is missing. The sample holds approximately 120,000 clones; 92% are singletons and the top ten take about 1.1%. The input for sequencing was peripheral blood, taken on day 0 of AZD1222 vaccination. The source is an adult in good health.

CDR3 sequence reads: CASSESGGPYNEQFF. The CDR3 DNA reads TGTGCCAGCAGTGAATCGGGGGGCCCCTACAATGAGCAGTTCTTC. V gene TRBV2 combines with J gene TRBJ2-1, with D perhaps TRBD2 (7 bases). This CDR3 is 15 amino acids long. V was shortened by 2 bases and J by 2 bases, with 10 bases between the two germline ends. The germline CDR1 and CDR2 sequences are SNHLY and FYNNEI. The variable domain in full, with the rest retrieved from reference TRBV2 and TRBJ2-1, is EPEVTQTPSHQVTQMGQEVILRCVPISNHLYFYWYRQILGQKVEFLVSFYNNEISEKSEIFDDQFSVERPDGSNFTLKIRSTKLEDSAMYFCASSESGGPYNEQFFGPGTRLTVL.

The CDR3 nucleotides are TGTGCCAGCAGTTACTTTCAAGGGACCGGGGAGCTGTTTTTT. This encodes CASSYFQGTGELFF. The chain links TRBV6-6 to TRBJ2-2; D ambiguous. CDR3 size: 14 residues. V was shortened by 1 base and J by 5 bases, with 8 bases between the two germline ends. Germline V gene lookup returns CDR1 MNHNY and CDR2 SVGAGI (reference sequence).

The gene calls are TRBV28 and TRBJ1-1; no definite D call. There are 14 residues in the CDR3. Trimming shortened V by 2 bases and J by 10 bases, and 17 bases separated the two germline ends. CDR1 is MDHEN, CDR2 SYDVKM, per germline. The CDR3 DNA reads as TGTGCCAGCAGTTTAAATACGAATAGATGGGTAGCTTTCTTT. This translates into CASSLNTNRWVAFF.

V is TRBV7-6 and J is TRBJ1-1; 11 bases agree with TRBD1. The V segment lost 4 bases and the J segment 6 bases; nucleotides outside the gene matches: 7. Germline V gene sequence: CDR1 SGHVS, CDR2 FNYEAQ. The CDR3 spans 15 residues. CDR3 sequence: CASSSGGQGAPEAFF. In DNA form, the CDR3 reads TGTGCCAGCAGCTCCGGTGGACAGGGGGCCCCTGAAGCTTTCTTT.

This chain links TRBV5-4 with TRBJ2-3; D uncertain. The germline gives CDR1 SGHNT, CDR2 YYREEE (reference sequence). The CDR3 is 15 residues long. The V and J ends lost 1 base and 0 bases respectively, with 9 bases between them. The CDR3: CASSLKFGSTDTQYF. CDR3 nucleotides: TGTGCCAGCAGCTTGAAATTCGGCAGCACAGATACGCAGTATTTT.

V gene TRBV30 combines with J gene TRBJ2-7, with D maybe TRBD1 (6 bases). Germline CDR1 is GTSNPN and CDR2 is SVGIG (reference sequence). There are 12 residues in the CDR3. The ends were cut back, 3 bases at V and 4 bases at J, with 10 bases in the middle. The CDR3 protein is CAWRGQGYEQYF. The CDR3, as DNA: TGTGCCTGGAGGGGCCAGGGGTACGAGCAGTACTTC.

The chain has TRBV27 and TRBJ2-7, with 10 bases matching TRBD1. Germline V CDR1 and CDR2: MNHEY, SMNVEV (reference sequence). The length of the CDR3 is 14 residues. J gave up 2 bases and V 6 bases, and 4 bases lay outside the gene matches. The CDR3 region has the DNA TGTGCCAGCAGGGGGGGACAGGGGCCCTACGAGCAGTACTTC. This encodes CASRGGQGPYEQYF.

This clone occurred once. The chain recombines TRBV19 with TRBJ1-5; 8 nucleotides agree with TRBD1. Germline CDR1 and CDR2: LNHDA and SQIVND (reference sequence). The trim removed 4 bases at V and 3 bases at J, leaving 5 bases unmatched. The CDR3 length is 15 residues. CDR3 sequence: CASSNDRGPNQPQHF. DNA of the CDR3: TGTGCCAGTAGTAACGACAGGGGACCCAATCAGCCCCAGCATTTT.